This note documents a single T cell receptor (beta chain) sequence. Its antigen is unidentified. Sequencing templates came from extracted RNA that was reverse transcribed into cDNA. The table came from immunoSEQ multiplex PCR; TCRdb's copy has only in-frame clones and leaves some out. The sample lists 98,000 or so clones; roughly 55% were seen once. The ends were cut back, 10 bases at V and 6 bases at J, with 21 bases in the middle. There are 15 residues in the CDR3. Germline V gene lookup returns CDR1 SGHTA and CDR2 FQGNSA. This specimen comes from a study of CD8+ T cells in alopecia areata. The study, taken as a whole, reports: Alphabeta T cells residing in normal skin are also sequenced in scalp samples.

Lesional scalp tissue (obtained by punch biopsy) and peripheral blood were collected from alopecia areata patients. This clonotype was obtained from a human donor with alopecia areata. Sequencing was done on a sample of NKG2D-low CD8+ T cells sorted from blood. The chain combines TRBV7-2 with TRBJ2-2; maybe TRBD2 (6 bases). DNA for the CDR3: TGTGCCATCCCGGCATCCTTCGGGAGTCCCGGGGAGCTGTTTTTT. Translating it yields CAIPASFGSPGELFF.